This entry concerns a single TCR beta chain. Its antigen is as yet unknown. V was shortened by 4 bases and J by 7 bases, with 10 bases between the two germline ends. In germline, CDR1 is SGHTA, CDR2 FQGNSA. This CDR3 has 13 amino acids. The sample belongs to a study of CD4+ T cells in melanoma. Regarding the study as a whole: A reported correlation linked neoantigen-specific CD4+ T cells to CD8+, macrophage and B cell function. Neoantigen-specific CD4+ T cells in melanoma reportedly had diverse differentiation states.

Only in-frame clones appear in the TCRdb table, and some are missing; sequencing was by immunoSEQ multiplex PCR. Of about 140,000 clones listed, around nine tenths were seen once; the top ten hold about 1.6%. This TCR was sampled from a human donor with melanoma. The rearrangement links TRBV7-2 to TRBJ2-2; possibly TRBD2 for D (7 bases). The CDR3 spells CASSSGGHGELFF. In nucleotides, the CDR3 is TGTGCCAGCAGCTCGGGGGGCCACGGGGAGCTGTTTTTT.